This T cell receptor beta chain was sequenced during a study of cytomegalovirus exposure and HLA in healthy donors. Primers for the PCR totalled 60 Vbeta and 13 Jbeta. Clones were read by immunoSEQ multiplex PCR, and TCRdb kept only the in-frame ones, dropping some. Of 100,000 or so clones listed, roughly 80% are singletons. V was clipped by 0 bases and J by 2 bases, with 9 bases between them. CDR1 is SGHDT and CDR2 is YYEEEE in the germline V gene. The CDR3 consists of 15 residues. This clone was seen a handful of times. J is TRBJ1-3 and V is TRBV5-6; a weak D match, TRBD1 (5 bases). What was sequenced was PBMCs. This receptor was obtained from a male donor in good health and CMV-seropositive. DNA of the CDR3: TGTGCCAGCAGCTTGGGTCAGGGAACTGGAAACACCATATATTTT. Translation gives CASSLGQGTGNTIYF.